The 23 T cell receptor beta chains listed next were all sequenced from one sample in a study of control samples from healthy donors and cancer patients. The protocol was immunoSEQ multiplex PCR, while the TCRdb copy is restricted to in-frame clones and leaves out a portion. Here the sample spans fewer than 200,000 clones, around nine tenths being singletons. The sample taken for sequencing was blood. Source of these receptors: a woman aged 30 to 39 in good health.

DNA for the CDR3: TGCAGCGTTGGGGGTATGGGAGAGACCCAGTACTTC. Translation gives CSVGGMGETQYF. The chain uses TRBV29-1 and TRBJ2-5, with D unclear. This CDR3 has 12 residues. The germline V and J ends were trimmed by 4 bases and 4 bases, with 10 bases remaining between them. Germline loops: CDR1 SQVTM, CDR2 ANQGSEA.

The chain combines TRBV24-1 with TRBJ1-2, with D unresolved. The CDR3 extends over 13 amino acids. The V and J ends lost 4 bases and 7 bases respectively, with 12 bases between them. From germline, CDR1 is KGHDR and CDR2 SFDVKD. This chain's CDR3 is CATSDSTTRGYTF. In nucleotides, the CDR3 is TGTGCCACCAGTGACTCGACCACGCGTGGCTACACCTTC.

The chain couples TRBV10-1 to TRBJ1-2; D call uncertain. Trimming left V 3 bases short and J 2 bases short, with 7 bases between. The CDR3 spans 13 residues. Germline assignment: CDR1 WNHNN and CDR2 SYGVQD (reference sequence). The CDR3 reads CASSESGNYGYTF. The CDR3 DNA reads TGCGCCAGCAGTGAATCCGGAAACTATGGCTACACCTTC.

This chain connects TRBV5-1 to TRBJ1-4; D possibly corresponds to TRBD1 (5 bases). The CDR3 extends over 15 amino acids. V gave up 5 bases and J gave up 1 base, with 12 bases separating them. The V gene's germline CDR1 is SGHRS and CDR2 YFSETQ. The CDR3, as DNA: TGCGCCAGCAGGCGGGGGGACGGAACTAATGAAAAACTGTTTTTT. Its translation: CASRRGDGTNEKLFF. The full variable domain, with the rest looked up from reference TRBV5-1 and TRBJ1-4, is KAGVTQTPRYLIKTRGQQVTLSCSPISGHRSVSWYQQTPGQGLQFLFEYFSETQRNKGNFPGRFSGRQFSNSRSEMNVSTLELGDSALYLCASRRGDGTNEKLFFGSGTQLSVL.

V usage is TRBV24-1 and J usage is TRBJ1-2; 10 bases line up with TRBD1. The V segment lost 3 bases and the J segment 5 bases; nucleotides outside the gene matches: 2. Germline assignment: CDR1 KGHDR and CDR2 SFDVKD. The CDR3 is 14 residues long. The CDR3 coding sequence is TGTGCCACCAGTGATCAGGGACAGGGGTATGGCTACACCTTC. Its protein product is CATSDQGQGYGYTF.

The CDR3 spells CASEDWGDTEAFF. The CDR3 nucleotides read TGTGCCAGTGAGGACTGGGGGGACACTGAAGCTTTCTTT. The V call is TRBV19, the J call TRBJ1-1, with a weak D call TRBD1 (5 bases). The CDR3 sequence is 13 residues long. Germline values: CDR1 LNHDA, CDR2 SQIVND (reference sequence). Between the trimmed V and J ends, which lost 8 bases and 3 bases, there was a span of 13 bases.

The chain uses TRBV3-1 (or the pseudogene TRBV3-2) and TRBJ2-2; no definite D call. V lost 0 bases, J lost 1 base, and 18 bases lay in between. The CDR3 runs to 19 residues. The germline V gene has CDR1 LGHDT and CDR2 YNNKEL (reference sequence). In nucleotides, the CDR3 is TGTGCCAGCAGCCAAGATAAGGTCGCCGGTCTCCTGAACACCGGGGAGCTGTTTTTT. Translated, it gives CASSQDKVAGLLNTGELFF.

The gene calls are TRBV28 and TRBJ1-1; TRBD1 matches 10 bases. Germline assignment: CDR1 MDHEN and CDR2 SYDVKM. The CDR3 is 12 residues long. Losses at the gene ends were 8 bases for V and 6 bases for J; bases not matched to a gene: 3. The CDR3, as DNA: TGTGCCAGCTACGGACAGGGGGCTGAAGCTTTCTTT. It is translated as CASYGQGAEAFF. Supplemented by reference TRBV28 and TRBJ1-1, the full variable domain reads DVKVTQSSRYLVKRTGEKVFLECVQDMDHENMFWYRQDPGLGLRLIYFSYDVKMKEKGDIPEGYSVSREKKERFSLILESASTNQTSMYLCASYGQGAEAFFGQGTRLTVV.

The chain uses TRBV18 and TRBJ2-2; 7 nucleotides match TRBD2. This CDR3 spans 16 amino acids. V gave up 2 bases and J gave up 5 bases; unmatched junction bases: 8. Germline V gene lookup returns CDR1 KGHSH and CDR2 LQKENI. The CDR3 here is CASSPSSGVGTGELFF. The CDR3 DNA sequence: TGTGCCAGCTCACCATCCAGCGGGGTTGGTACCGGGGAGCTGTTTTTT. The complete variable domain, with remaining parts taken from reference TRBV18 and TRBJ2-2, reads NAGVMQNPRHLVRRRGQEARLRCSPMKGHSHVYWYRQLPEEGLKFMVYLQKENIIDESGMPKERFSAEFPKEGPSILRIQQVVRGDSAAYFCASSPSSGVGTGELFFGEGSRLTVL.

The DNA of the CDR3 is TGTGCCAGTGGTAGCGGATTCTCCTACGAGCAGTACTTC. Translated, it gives CASGSGFSYEQYF. This chain joins TRBV19 and TRBJ2-7, with D tentatively TRBD2 (6 bases). From germline, CDR1 is LNHDA and CDR2 SQIVND (reference sequence). V lost 8 bases to trimming and J lost 0 bases, with 11 bases between them. The CDR3 runs 13 residues.

The genes are TRBV7-9 and TRBJ2-7, with D perhaps matching TRBD1 or TRBD2 (5 bases each). V lost 4 bases to trimming and J lost 3 bases, with 13 bases between them. The CDR3 runs 14 residues. Per the germline V gene, CDR1 is SEHNR and CDR2 is FQNEAQ (reference sequence). The CDR3 nucleotides read TGTGCCAGCAGCTACCGGGACGCCTTCTACGAGCAGTACTTC. Amino acid sequence: CASSYRDAFYEQYF.

This clone was recorded only once. This chain uses TRBV7-8 with TRBJ2-3; TRBD2 matches 11 bases. J was trimmed by 3 bases and V by 4 bases; bases with no gene match: 12. This CDR3 region has 18 residues. Germline V gene lookup returns CDR1 SGHVS and CDR2 FQNEAQ. CDR3 nucleotide sequence: TGTGCCAGCAGCTCTCCTCTACTAGCGGGGGCTCCTACAGATACGCAGTATTTT. It translates to CASSSPLLAGAPTDTQYF.

The chain joins TRBV18 to TRBJ2-3; D is ambiguous. CDR1 and CDR2 (germline): KGHSH, LQKENI. The V and J ends lost 5 bases and 0 bases respectively, with 6 bases between them. The CDR3 runs to 13 residues. The DNA of the CDR3 is TGTGCCAGCTCAGGGTTTAGCACAGATACGCAGTATTTT. Translation: CASSGFSTDTQYF. Supplemented by reference TRBV18 and TRBJ2-3, the full variable domain reads NAGVMQNPRHLVRRRGQEARLRCSPMKGHSHVYWYRQLPEEGLKFMVYLQKENIIDESGMPKERFSAEFPKEGPSILRIQQVVRGDSAAYFCASSGFSTDTQYFGPGTRLTVL.

This chain links TRBV19 with TRBJ2-3, with 11 positions matching TRBD2. Trimming at V came to 5 bases and at J to 2 bases, leaving 18 bases not matched to a gene. The germline V gene has CDR1 LNHDA and CDR2 SQIVND (reference sequence). The CDR3 runs 20 residues. The CDR3: CASSSLTYSGRAGNTDTQYF. For the CDR3, the DNA is TGTGCCAGTAGTTCGTTAACCTATAGCGGGAGGGCCGGGAACACAGATACGCAGTATTTT.

The chain links TRBV7-9 to TRBJ2-3; the D is unclear. Trimming shortened V by 4 bases and J by 0 bases, and 11 bases separated the two germline ends. Per the germline V gene, CDR1 is SEHNR and CDR2 is FQNEAQ (reference sequence). The CDR3 covers 15 residues. The CDR3 spells CASSSEGSSTDTQYF. As DNA, the CDR3 is TGTGCCAGCAGCTCGGAAGGGTCGAGCACAGATACGCAGTATTTT.

This clone was observed once. As DNA, the CDR3 is TGCGCCAGCAGTGAGATGGACACGAACACTGAAGCTTTCTTT. As protein: CASSEMDTNTEAFF. The J gene is TRBJ1-1, the V gene TRBV10-2; D might be TRBD1 (5 bases). Trimming left V 2 bases short and J 1 base short, with 8 bases between. The CDR3 runs 14 residues. Germline V CDR1 and CDR2: WSHSY, SAAADI.

The chain uses TRBV25-1 and TRBJ1-1; D remains ambiguous. Trimming cost V 3 bases and J 2 bases, with 7 bases left between them. The germline V gene has CDR1 MGHDK and CDR2 SYGVNS. The CDR3 length is 13 residues. CDR3 DNA: TGTGCCAGCAGTGAGGGGTATAACACTGAAGCTTTCTTT. Encoded protein: CASSEGYNTEAFF.

This clone was counted only a few times. The rearrangement uses TRBV7-9 and TRBJ2-5; either TRBD1 or TRBD2 may supply D (6 bases each). This CDR3 has 15 residues. The germline gives CDR1 SEHNR, CDR2 FQNEAQ (reference sequence). V was clipped by 2 bases and J by 2 bases, with 12 bases between them. The CDR3 here is CASSLLGGSQETQYF. CDR3 sequence (DNA): TGTGCCAGCAGCTTACTGGGGGGCTCACAAGAGACCCAGTACTTC.

This clone came up once. The rearrangement links TRBV28 to TRBJ2-7; 7 nucleotides match TRBD2. CDR3 size: 13 residues. From germline, CDR1 is MDHEN and CDR2 SYDVKM. With 3 bases clipped from V and 2 bases from J, the junction kept 1 base outside the gene matches. The CDR3, as DNA: TGTGCCAGCAGTTTCCTAGCGGCCTACGAGCAGTACTTC. It specifies CASSFLAAYEQYF.

This clone was observed a handful of times. The J gene is TRBJ1-2, the V gene TRBV6-1; unclear D gene. The germline V gene has CDR1 MNHNS and CDR2 SASEGT. V shed 0 bases and J shed 8 bases, with 7 bases lying between them. This CDR3 contains 12 residues. The CDR3 DNA is TGTGCCAGCAGTGAAGCTTGGTCGGGCTACACCTTC. Translation: CASSEAWSGYTF.

A single count supports this clone. V usage is TRBV29-1 and J usage is TRBJ1-4; D is unresolved. CDR1 and CDR2 from the germline V gene are SQVTM and ANQGSEA. With 4 bases removed from V and 3 bases from J, the gap between germline ends came to 12 bases. This CDR3 has 14 amino acids. DNA for the CDR3: TGCAGCGTTGGTGAAGGACGCTCTAATGAAAAACTGTTTTTT. This sequence encodes CSVGEGRSNEKLFF. Full variable domain (remainder filled in from reference TRBV29-1 and TRBJ1-4): SAVISQKPSRDICQRGTSLTIQCQVDSQVTMMFWYRQQPGQSLTLIATANQGSEATYESGFVIDKFPISRPNLTFSTLTVSNMSPEDSSIYLCSVGEGRSNEKLFFGSGTQLSVL.

The V and J genes are TRBV30 and TRBJ2-1, with TRBD2 identical over 8 bases. The V and J ends lost 1 base and 6 bases, in that order; junction bases with no gene match: 11. The germline V gene has CDR1 GTSNPN and CDR2 SVGIG (reference sequence). The CDR3 extends over 16 amino acids. The CDR3 is CAWSAGRGGFPNEQFF. The CDR3 DNA reads as TGTGCCTGGAGTGCGGGTCGGGGGGGCTTTCCCAATGAGCAGTTCTTC.

This chain connects TRBV7-8 to TRBJ2-7, with 7 bases fitting TRBD2. The CDR3 loop spans 16 amino acids. Germline V gives CDR1 SGHVS, CDR2 FQNEAQ. V lost 4 bases and J lost 3; bases outside the gene matches: 12. The CDR3 protein is CASSSLRGDYHYEQYF. CDR3 nucleotides: TGTGCCAGCAGCTCACTTCGGGGGGATTACCACTACGAGCAGTACTTC.